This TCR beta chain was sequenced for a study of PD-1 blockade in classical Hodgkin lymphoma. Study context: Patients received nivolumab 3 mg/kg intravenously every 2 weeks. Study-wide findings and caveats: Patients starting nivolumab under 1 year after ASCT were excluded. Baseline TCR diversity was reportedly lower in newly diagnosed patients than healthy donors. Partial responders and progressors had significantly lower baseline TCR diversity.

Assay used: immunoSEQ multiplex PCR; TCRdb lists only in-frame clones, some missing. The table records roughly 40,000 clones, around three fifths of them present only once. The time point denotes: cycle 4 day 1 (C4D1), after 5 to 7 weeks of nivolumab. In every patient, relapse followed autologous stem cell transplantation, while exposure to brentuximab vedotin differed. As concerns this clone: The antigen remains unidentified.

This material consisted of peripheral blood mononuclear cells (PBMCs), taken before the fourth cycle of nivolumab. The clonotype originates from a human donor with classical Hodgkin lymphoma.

The CDR3 protein is CASSSLRQNEQFF. The CDR3 coding sequence is TGTGCCAGCAGCTCCCTTCGACAGAATGAGCAGTTCTTC. The gene calls are TRBV11-2 and TRBJ2-1; TRBD1 might be the D (5 bases). Trimming shortened V by 4 bases and J by 7 bases, and 11 bases separated the two germline ends. Germline CDR1 and CDR2: SGHAT and FQNNGV. CDR3 length: 13 amino acids.